This TCR beta chain comes out of a study of Ad26.COV2.S vaccination and SARS-CoV-2 variants. As for the study in general: The vaccine Ad26.COV2.S was put into the muscle once, or twice with 56 days between.

This CDR3 is 15 amino acids long. The germline CDR1 and CDR2 sequences are MNHEY and SVGEGT. Trimming shortened V by 0 bases and J by 3 bases, and 11 bases separated the two germline ends. Sample treatment: around 19 received Ad26.COV2.S at low or high dose, single or two shots; 5 received placebo; per-sample allocation not given. Samples came from day 63 after the first vaccine or placebo injection. Within Boston, the person who donated was an adult of 18-55 years. Expression of Wuhan-strain SARS-CoV-2 spike came from the Ad26 vector that formed the vaccine. Here immunoSEQ multiplex PCR was the method, and the copy in TCRdb shows in-frame clones only, minus some. The sample shows more than 400,000 clones, less than 95% of them seen only once.

The chain uses TRBV6-2 or TRBV6-3 and TRBJ1-1, with a weak D call TRBD1 (6 bases). The sequences come from peripheral blood, collected in a trial of Ad26.COV2.S vaccine versus placebo. The TCR originated in a person aged 18-65 years who received the Ad26.COV2.S COVID-19 vaccine or a placebo. CDR3 nucleotide sequence: TGTGCCAGCAGTTACTCTTGGGGGCGCGACACTGAAGCTTTCTTT. Translating it yields CASSYSWGRDTEAFF.